This TCR beta chain stems from a study of cytomegalovirus exposure and HLA in healthy donors. Findings and limits, study-wide: High specificity and sensitivity for cytomegalovirus status were reported for the classifier. The tendency of first-cohort TCR clusters to co-occur in the 120 or so validation repertoires emerged from a later analysis. Altogether, some 160 TCR beta chains were recorded as cytomegalovirus-associated.

The CDR3 totals 13 residues. Germline lookup yields CDR1 MNHNY and CDR2 SVGAGI (reference sequence). The ends were cut back, 5 bases at V and 5 bases at J, with 13 bases in the middle. Produced via immunoSEQ multiplex PCR; TCRdb's table is partial and in-frame only. The sample includes around 150,000 clones, 80% to 95% of them seen just once. On this clone: The target antigen is unknown.

The sequence came from a man aged 18 to 30 in good health and CMV-seronegative. Sequences were obtained from PBMCs. This chain connects TRBV6-6 to TRBJ2-7, with a tentative D call TRBD1 (6 bases). CDR3 amino acids: CASSQQGRHEQYV. The CDR3 DNA sequence: TGTGCCAGCAGTCAACAGGGCCGCCACGAGCAGTACGTC.